What follows describes a single TCR beta chain. Only in-frame clones appear in the TCRdb table, and some are missing; sequencing was by immunoSEQ multiplex PCR. The profile shows tens of thousands of clones, approximately 86% of them singletons. The record originates from a study of OX40 agonist ivuxolimab in advanced cancers. The CDR3 is 14 amino acids. V dropped 7 bases and J dropped 1 base, with 13 bases sitting between them. Looked up from germline, CDR1 is SGHDT and CDR2 is YYEEEE. The material was CD4+ or CD8+ T cells sorted from blood, obtained in a trial of the OX40 agonist ivuxolimab. The chain carries TRBV5-6 and TRBJ2-3, with D tentatively TRBD1 (6 bases). The TCR comes from an adult with an advanced solid tumor such as melanoma, head and neck, liver or kidney cancer. The CDR3 spells CASAAWTGTDTQYF. The CDR3 DNA is TGTGCCAGCGCTGCATGGACAGGCACAGATACGCAGTATTTT.